One sample yielded the 23 T cell receptor beta chains listed below, sequenced in a study of blood T cell repertoires in COVID-19. Data came from immunoSEQ multiplex PCR; TCRdb stores just in-frame clones and leaves some out. The repertoire has some 390,000 clones, under 90% of them found once; the top ten carry about 1.7%. The sample consisted of PBMCs or T cells enriched from blood (not recorded which). These receptors were taken from a woman aged 25 to 39 who had recovered from COVID-19.

The V call is TRBV5-5, the J call TRBJ1-2; D might be TRBD1 (6 bases). Germline V gene data show CDR1 as SGHKS and CDR2 as YYEKEE (reference sequence). The CDR3 contains 14 residues. Trimming stripped 0 bases from V and 5 bases from J, with 11 bases between. CDR3 coding DNA: TGTGCCAGCAGCTTGGCACGGACAGCTTATGGCTACACCTTC. Protein product: CASSLARTAYGYTF.

The V gene is TRBV15, the J gene TRBJ2-5, with 7 bases matching TRBD2. The CDR3 loop spans 15 amino acids. Germline V gene data show CDR1 as LNHNV and CDR2 as YYDKDF (reference sequence). Germline trimming cut 5 bases from V and 1 base from J; bases unmatched to any gene: 7. CDR3: CATSAAGILQETQYF. CDR3 bases: TGTGCCACCAGCGCAGCGGGGATCCTCCAAGAGACCCAGTACTTC. The complete variable domain, with remaining parts taken from reference TRBV15 and TRBJ2-5, reads DAMVIQNPRYQVTQFGKPVTLSCSQTLNHNVMYWYQQKSSQAPKLLFHYYDKDFNNEADTPDNFQSRRPNTSFCFLDIRSPGLGDTAMYLCATSAAGILQETQYFGPGTRLLVL.

The chain uses TRBV28 and TRBJ1-5; the match to TRBD1 covers 10 bases. Looked up from germline, CDR1 is MDHEN and CDR2 is SYDVKM. The CDR3 loop spans 16 amino acids. The ends lost 6 bases at V and 2 bases at J; junction bases unmatched: 7. The CDR3 protein is CASRWDRGGGNQPQHF. For the CDR3, the DNA is TGTGCCAGCAGGTGGGACAGGGGAGGAGGCAATCAGCCCCAGCATTTT.

Comment on this clone: Other DNA sequences in the sample encode the same CDR3. The gene calls are TRBV6-5 and TRBJ1-1; a weak D match, TRBD1 (6 bases). V was cut by 7 bases and J by 2 bases, with 8 bases left in between. The CDR3 totals 12 residues. From germline, CDR1 is MNHEY and CDR2 SVGAGI. Written as DNA, the CDR3 is TGTGCCAGCACCAGGGGCAACACTGAAGCTTTCTTT. As protein: CASTRGNTEAFF.

J is TRBJ2-1 and V is TRBV7-9; 8 bases align to TRBD2. The ends lost 2 bases at V and 2 bases at J; junction bases unmatched: 8. The germline CDR1 and CDR2 sequences are SEHNR and FQNEAQ (reference sequence). The CDR3 is 17 amino acids. CDR3 sequence reads: CASSLTSRTSPYNEQFF. In DNA form, the CDR3 reads TGTGCCAGCAGCTTAACCTCTCGGACTAGCCCCTACAATGAGCAGTTCTTC. Together with reference TRBV7-9 and TRBJ2-1, the CDR3 gives the full variable domain: DTGVSQNPRHKITKRGQNVTFRCDPISEHNRLYWYRQTLGQGPEFLTYFQNEAQLEKSRLLSDRFSAERPKGSFSTLEIQRTEQGDSAMYLCASSLTSRTSPYNEQFFGPGTRLTVL.

V is TRBV6-5 and J is TRBJ2-1, with D possibly TRBD1 on 6 matching bases. Germline CDR1 reads MNHEY; CDR2 reads SVGAGI. This CDR3 spans 15 amino acids. The germline V and J ends were trimmed by 6 bases and 2 bases, with 14 bases remaining between them. This CDR3 reads CASRGFDRPYNEQFF. For the CDR3, the DNA is TGTGCCAGCAGGGGGTTCGACAGGCCCTACAATGAGCAGTTCTTC.

The rearrangement joins TRBV27 to TRBJ2-7; TRBD1 agrees at 11 bases. The germline gives CDR1 MNHEY, CDR2 SMNVEV (reference sequence). V gave up 6 bases and J gave up 2 bases; unmatched junction bases: 6. This CDR3 contains 15 residues. Written as DNA, the CDR3 is TGTGCCAGCAGACCAGGGACAGGGGGGGCCTACGAGCAGTACTTC. Translating it yields CASRPGTGGAYEQYF.

The chain employs TRBV2 and TRBJ2-2; no definite D call. V dropped 3 bases and J dropped 3 bases, with 14 bases sitting between them. The germline CDR1 and CDR2 sequences are SNHLY and FYNNEI. The CDR3 loop spans 16 amino acids. This chain's CDR3 is CASSDENVLDTGELFF. CDR3 nucleotides: TGTGCCAGCAGTGATGAGAATGTCCTGGACACCGGGGAGCTGTTTTTT.

J is TRBJ1-3 and V is TRBV27; D remains ambiguous. V gave up 2 bases and J gave up 1 base, with 6 bases separating them. The germline CDR1 and CDR2 sequences are MNHEY and SMNVEV (reference sequence). CDR3 length: 14 residues. This chain's CDR3 is CASSLEGSGNTIYF. CDR3 nucleotides: TGTGCCAGCAGTTTAGAGGGTTCTGGAAACACCATATATTTT.

The chain recombines TRBV7-9 with TRBJ1-4, with D perhaps TRBD1 (6 bases). CDR3 length: 17 amino acids. Trimming pared 2 bases from V and 4 bases from J, leaving 17 bases between. CDR1 is SEHNR, CDR2 FQNEAQ, per germline (reference sequence). The chain's CDR3 is CASSLIGYRDSNEKLFF. The CDR3 DNA follows: TGTGCCAGCAGCTTAATTGGGTACAGGGATAGTAATGAAAAACTGTTTTTT.

CDR3 residues: CASYGDSSNQPQHF. CDR3 in DNA: TGTGCCAGCTATGGGGACAGTTCAAATCAGCCCCAGCATTTT. The V call is TRBV6-5, the J call TRBJ1-5; TRBD1 agrees at 7 bases. Germline V gene data show CDR1 as MNHEY and CDR2 as SVGAGI. The CDR3 consists of 14 residues. V shed 8 bases and J 4 bases; nucleotides not matched to a gene: 8.

The rearrangement joins TRBV9 to TRBJ2-4, with D possibly TRBD2 on 5 matching bases. The CDR3 covers 16 residues. V was shortened by 2 bases and J by 7 bases, with 19 bases between the two germline ends. Germline V gene lookup returns CDR1 SGDLS and CDR2 YYNGEE. In DNA form, the CDR3 reads TGTGCCAGCAGCGTTGGAGGCGCCCCAGGAGCCAACATTCAGTACTTC. It specifies CASSVGGAPGANIQYF.

This chain joins TRBV19 and TRBJ1-1; D might be TRBD1 (5 bases). Trimming removed 6 bases at V and 3 bases at J, with 17 bases between. This CDR3 spans 15 amino acids. Germline-derived CDR1 and CDR2 are LNHDA and SQIVND (reference sequence). The CDR3 nucleotides are TGTGCCAGTAGACTCCTACAGGCCTCCCACACTGAAGCTTTCTTT. It yields the protein CASRLLQASHTEAFF. The full variable domain, in which reference TRBV19 and TRBJ1-1 provide the parts outside the CDR3, is DGGITQSPKYLFRKEGQNVTLSCEQNLNHDAMYWYRQDPGQGLRLIYYSQIVNDFQKGDIAEGYSVSREKKESFPLTVTSAQKNPTAFYLCASRLLQASHTEAFFGQGTRLTVV.

This chain links TRBV10-3 with TRBJ2-3; D is unclear. Per germline, CDR1 ENHRY and CDR2 SYGVKD. V was trimmed by 8 bases and J by 0 bases, leaving 6 bases between them. The CDR3 has 12 residues. The DNA for the CDR3 is TGTGCCATCGGCCTTAGCACAGATACGCAGTATTTT. Residues: CAIGLSTDTQYF.

The CDR3 coding sequence is TGTGCCAGCAGCCCGCCCCCTAGCGGGGGGGCCTACGAGCAGTACTTC. Its translation is CASSPPPSGGAYEQYF. This chain connects TRBV27 to TRBJ2-7; 12 nucleotides align to TRBD2. Germline loops: CDR1 MNHEY, CDR2 SMNVEV (reference sequence). Trimming removed 6 bases from V and 2 bases from J; junction bases left unmatched: 8. This CDR3 contains 16 residues.

This rearrangement joins TRBV30 to TRBJ1-1; TRBD1 matches 8 bases. There are 13 residues in the CDR3. V gave up 5 bases and J gave up 5 bases; unmatched junction bases: 7. CDR1 is GTSNPN, CDR2 SVGIG, per germline (reference sequence). The CDR3 loop is CAWERQGNTEAFF. The CDR3 DNA reads as TGTGCCTGGGAACGACAGGGGAATACTGAAGCTTTCTTT.

As DNA, the CDR3 is TGTGCCAGCAGCTTGGGATCGTCCGGGGGAACGTCGTACTTC. Its protein product is CASSLGSSGGTSYF. The V and J genes are TRBV5-6 and TRBJ2-5; tentative D call: TRBD2 (6 bases). V lost 0 bases and J lost 13, with 19 bases in between. Germline lookup yields CDR1 SGHDT and CDR2 YYEEEE. The CDR3 totals 14 residues.

The chain joins TRBV7-8 to TRBJ2-7; a possible D gene is TRBD1 (7 bases). The CDR3 has 13 residues. Germline values: CDR1 SGHVS, CDR2 FQNEAQ. V dropped 4 bases and J dropped 4 bases, with 11 bases sitting between them. This CDR3 reads CASSSRDSYEQYF. In nucleotides, the CDR3 is TGTGCCAGCAGCTCGCGGGACAGTTACGAGCAGTACTTC.

The V call is TRBV19, the J call TRBJ1-5; weak D call: TRBD1 (5 bases). CDR3 size: 14 residues. Trimming stripped 2 bases from V and 5 bases from J, with 10 bases between. Germline values: CDR1 LNHDA, CDR2 SQIVND (reference sequence). The CDR3 DNA reads TGTGCCAGTAGTATACCCAGGGCTTATCAGCCCCAGCATTTT. It specifies CASSIPRAYQPQHF.

This chain's CDR3 is CASSPGQGNGEQYF. DNA of the CDR3: TGTGCCAGCTCACCGGGACAGGGGAACGGCGAGCAGTACTTC. This rearrangement joins TRBV18 to TRBJ2-7; 10 bases fit TRBD1. Germline values: CDR1 KGHSH, CDR2 LQKENI. Unmatched junction bases numbered 5, after V lost 3 bases and J lost 6 bases. The CDR3 totals 14 residues.

The J gene is TRBJ1-6, the V gene TRBV11-2; D ambiguous. Trimming stripped 5 bases from V and 8 bases from J, with 13 bases between. The germline V gene has CDR1 SGHAT and CDR2 FQNNGV. The CDR3 consists of 14 residues. The CDR3 nucleotides read TGTGCCAGCAGCCTAGGATCACTGGATTCACCCCTCCACTTT. It specifies CASSLGSLDSPLHF.

The rearrangement uses TRBV29-1 and TRBJ1-1, with TRBD1 as a possible D gene (5 bases). V was trimmed by 3 bases and J by 0 bases, leaving 8 bases between them. The V gene's germline CDR1 is SQVTM and CDR2 ANQGSEA. The CDR3 sequence is 13 residues long. In DNA, the CDR3 is TGCAGCGTTGAGCAGGGTCTGAACACTGAAGCTTTCTTT. It yields the protein CSVEQGLNTEAFF.

The genes are TRBV3-1 (or the pseudogene TRBV3-2) and TRBJ1-5; D is ambiguous. The CDR3 contains 15 residues. Germline CDR1 reads LGHDT; CDR2 reads YNNKEL (reference sequence). Trimming took 0 bases from V and 3 from J, leaving 9 bases between them. The CDR3 is CASSQDRQLNQPQHF. The CDR3 nucleotides read TGTGCCAGCAGCCAAGATAGACAACTCAATCAGCCCCAGCATTTT.